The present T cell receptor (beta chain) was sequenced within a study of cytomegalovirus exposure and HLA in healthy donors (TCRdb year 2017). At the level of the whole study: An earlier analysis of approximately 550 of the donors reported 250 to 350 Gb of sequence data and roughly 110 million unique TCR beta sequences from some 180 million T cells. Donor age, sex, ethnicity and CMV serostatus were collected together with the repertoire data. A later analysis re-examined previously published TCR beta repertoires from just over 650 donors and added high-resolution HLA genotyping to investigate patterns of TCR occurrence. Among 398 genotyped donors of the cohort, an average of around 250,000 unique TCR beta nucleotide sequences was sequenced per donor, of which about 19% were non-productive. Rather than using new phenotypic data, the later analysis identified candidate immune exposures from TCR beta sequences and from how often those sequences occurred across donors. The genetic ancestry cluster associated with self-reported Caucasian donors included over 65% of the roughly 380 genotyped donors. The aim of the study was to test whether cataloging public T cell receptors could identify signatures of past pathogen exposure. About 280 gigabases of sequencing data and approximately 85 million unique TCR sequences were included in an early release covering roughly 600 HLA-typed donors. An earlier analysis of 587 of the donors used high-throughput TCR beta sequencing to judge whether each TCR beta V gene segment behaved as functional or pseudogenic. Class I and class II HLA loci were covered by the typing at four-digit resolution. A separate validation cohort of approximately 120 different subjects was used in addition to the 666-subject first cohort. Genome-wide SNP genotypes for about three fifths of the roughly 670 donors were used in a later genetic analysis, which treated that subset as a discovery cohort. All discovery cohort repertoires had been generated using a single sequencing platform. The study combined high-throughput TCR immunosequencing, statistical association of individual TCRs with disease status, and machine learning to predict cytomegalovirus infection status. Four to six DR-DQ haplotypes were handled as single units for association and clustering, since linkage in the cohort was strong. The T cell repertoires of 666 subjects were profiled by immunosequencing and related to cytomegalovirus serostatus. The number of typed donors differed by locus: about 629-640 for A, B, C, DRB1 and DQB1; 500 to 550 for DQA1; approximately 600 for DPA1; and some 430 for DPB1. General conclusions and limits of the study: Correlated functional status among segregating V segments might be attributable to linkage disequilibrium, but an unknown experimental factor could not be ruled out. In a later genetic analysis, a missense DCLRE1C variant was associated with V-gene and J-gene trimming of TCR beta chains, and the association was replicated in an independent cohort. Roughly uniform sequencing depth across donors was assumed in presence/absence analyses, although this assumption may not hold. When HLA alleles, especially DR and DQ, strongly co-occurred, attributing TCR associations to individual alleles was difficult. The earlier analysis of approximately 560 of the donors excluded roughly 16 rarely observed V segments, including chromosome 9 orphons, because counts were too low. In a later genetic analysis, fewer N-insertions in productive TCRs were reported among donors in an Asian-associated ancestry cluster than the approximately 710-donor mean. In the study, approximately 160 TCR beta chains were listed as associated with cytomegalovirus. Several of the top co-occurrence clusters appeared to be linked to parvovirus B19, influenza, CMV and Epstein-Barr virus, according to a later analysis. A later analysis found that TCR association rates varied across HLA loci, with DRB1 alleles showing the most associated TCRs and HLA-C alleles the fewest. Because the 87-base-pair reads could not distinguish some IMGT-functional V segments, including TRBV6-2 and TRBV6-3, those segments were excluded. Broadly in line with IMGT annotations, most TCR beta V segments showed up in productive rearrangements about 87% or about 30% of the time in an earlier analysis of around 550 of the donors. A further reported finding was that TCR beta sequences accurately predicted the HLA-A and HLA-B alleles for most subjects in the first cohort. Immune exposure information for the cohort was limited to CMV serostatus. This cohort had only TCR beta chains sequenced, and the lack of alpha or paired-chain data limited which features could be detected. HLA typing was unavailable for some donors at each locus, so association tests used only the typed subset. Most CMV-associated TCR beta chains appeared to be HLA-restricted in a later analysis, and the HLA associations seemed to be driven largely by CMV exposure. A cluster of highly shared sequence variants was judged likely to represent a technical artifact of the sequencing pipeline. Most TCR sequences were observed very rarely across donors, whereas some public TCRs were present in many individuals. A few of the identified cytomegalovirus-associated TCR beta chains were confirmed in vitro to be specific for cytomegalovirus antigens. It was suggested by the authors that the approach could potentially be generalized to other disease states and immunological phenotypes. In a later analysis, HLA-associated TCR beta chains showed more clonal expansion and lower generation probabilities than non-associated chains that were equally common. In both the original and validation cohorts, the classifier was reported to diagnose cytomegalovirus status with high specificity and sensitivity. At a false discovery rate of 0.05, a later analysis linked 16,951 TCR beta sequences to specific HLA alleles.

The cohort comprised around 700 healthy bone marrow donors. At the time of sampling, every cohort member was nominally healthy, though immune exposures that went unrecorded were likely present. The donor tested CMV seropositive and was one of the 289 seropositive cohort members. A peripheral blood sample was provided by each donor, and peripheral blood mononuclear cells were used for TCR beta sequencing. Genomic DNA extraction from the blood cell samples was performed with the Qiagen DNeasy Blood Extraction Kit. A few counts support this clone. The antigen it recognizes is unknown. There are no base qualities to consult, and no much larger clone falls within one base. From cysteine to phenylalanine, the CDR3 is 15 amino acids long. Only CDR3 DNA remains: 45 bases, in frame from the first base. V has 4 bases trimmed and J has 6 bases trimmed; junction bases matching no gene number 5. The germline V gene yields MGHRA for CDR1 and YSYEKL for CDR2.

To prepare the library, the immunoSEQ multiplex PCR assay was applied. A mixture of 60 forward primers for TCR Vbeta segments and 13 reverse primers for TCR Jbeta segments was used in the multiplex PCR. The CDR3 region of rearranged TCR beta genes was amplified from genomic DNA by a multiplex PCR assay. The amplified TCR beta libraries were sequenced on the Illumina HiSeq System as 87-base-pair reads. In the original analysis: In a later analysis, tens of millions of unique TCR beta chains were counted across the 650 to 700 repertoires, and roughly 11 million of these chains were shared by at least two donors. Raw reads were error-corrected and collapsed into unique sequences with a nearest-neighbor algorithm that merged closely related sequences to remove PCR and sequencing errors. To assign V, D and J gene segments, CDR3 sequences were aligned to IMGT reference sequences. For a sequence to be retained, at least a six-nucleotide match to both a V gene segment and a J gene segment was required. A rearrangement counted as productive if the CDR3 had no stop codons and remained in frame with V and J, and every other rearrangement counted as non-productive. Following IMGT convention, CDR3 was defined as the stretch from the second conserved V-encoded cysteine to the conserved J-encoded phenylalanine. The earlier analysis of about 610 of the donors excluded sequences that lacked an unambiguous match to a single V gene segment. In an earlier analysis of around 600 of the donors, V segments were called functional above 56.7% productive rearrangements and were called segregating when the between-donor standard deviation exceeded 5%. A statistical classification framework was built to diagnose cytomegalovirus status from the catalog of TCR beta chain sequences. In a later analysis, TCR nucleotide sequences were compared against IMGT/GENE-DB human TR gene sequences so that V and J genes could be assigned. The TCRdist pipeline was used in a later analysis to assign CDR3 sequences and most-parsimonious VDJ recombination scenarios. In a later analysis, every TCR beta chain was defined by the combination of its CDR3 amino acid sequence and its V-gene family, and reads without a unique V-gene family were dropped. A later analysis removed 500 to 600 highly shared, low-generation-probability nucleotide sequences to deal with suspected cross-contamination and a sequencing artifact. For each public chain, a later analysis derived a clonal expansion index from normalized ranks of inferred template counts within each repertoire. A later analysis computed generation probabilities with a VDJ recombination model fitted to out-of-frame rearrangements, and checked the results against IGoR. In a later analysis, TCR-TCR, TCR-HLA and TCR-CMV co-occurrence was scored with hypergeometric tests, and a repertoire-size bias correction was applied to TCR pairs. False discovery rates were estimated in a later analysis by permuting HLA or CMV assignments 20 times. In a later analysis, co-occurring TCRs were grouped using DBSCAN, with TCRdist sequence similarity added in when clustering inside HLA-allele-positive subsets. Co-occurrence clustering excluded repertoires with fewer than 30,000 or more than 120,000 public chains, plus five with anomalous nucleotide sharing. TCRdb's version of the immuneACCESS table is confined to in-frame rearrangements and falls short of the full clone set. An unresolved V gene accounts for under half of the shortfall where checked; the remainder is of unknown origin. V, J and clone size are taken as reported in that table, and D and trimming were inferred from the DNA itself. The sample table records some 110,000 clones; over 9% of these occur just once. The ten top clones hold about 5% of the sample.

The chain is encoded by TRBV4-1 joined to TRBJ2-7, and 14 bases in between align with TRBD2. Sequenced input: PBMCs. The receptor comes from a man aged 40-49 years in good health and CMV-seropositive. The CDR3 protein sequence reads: CASSRGTSGSGEQYF. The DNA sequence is TGCGCCAGCAGCCGAGGGACTAGCGGGAGTGGCGAGCAGTACTTC.